The source of this T cell receptor (beta chain) is a study of CD8+CD57+ T cells in acquired aplastic anemia. Across the study: Recorded DNA amounts for sorted CD4+ and CD8+ cells had an average of approximately 3 ug. Study results and caveats: In common between the patients and the controls were some 29 CD8+ CDR3 sequences.

For CDR3 and TCR beta VDJ profiling, genomic DNA was the template used. Each CDR3 protein is one row after TCRdb ran MiXCR on the reads. The table shows 150,000 to 200,000 distinct CDR3 sequences, with 35% to 55% occurring only once. About this clonotype itself: Its specificity is not known.

V was pared by 5 bases and J by 0 bases, with 4 bases of the junction left unmatched. The CDR3 loop spans 17 amino acids. CDR1 is LNHNV, CDR2 YYDKDF, per germline (reference sequence). J is TRBJ2-6 and V is TRBV15; 10 bases are a match to TRBD1. The sequence derives from a human donor in good health. The sample taken for sequencing was sorted CD4+, CD8+, or CD8+CD57+ T cells (not recorded which) from PBMCs. The CDR3 is CATSERDRGSGANVLTF. The CDR3 coding sequence is TGTGCCACCAGCGAGAGGGACAGGGGCTCTGGGGCCAACGTCCTGACTTTC.